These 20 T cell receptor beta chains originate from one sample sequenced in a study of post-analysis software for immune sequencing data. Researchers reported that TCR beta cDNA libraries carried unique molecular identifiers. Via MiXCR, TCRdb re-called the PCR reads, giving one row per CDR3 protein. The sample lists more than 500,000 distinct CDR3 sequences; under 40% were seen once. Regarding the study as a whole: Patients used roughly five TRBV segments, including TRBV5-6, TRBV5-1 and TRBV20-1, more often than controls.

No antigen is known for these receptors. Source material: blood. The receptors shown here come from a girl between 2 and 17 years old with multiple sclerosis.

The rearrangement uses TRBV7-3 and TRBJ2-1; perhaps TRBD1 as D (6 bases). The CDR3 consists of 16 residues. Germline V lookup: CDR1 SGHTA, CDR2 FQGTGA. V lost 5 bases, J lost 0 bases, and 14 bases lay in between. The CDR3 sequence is CASSPTQGSSYNEQFF. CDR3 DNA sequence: TGTGCCAGCAGCCCGACACAGGGTTCCTCCTACAATGAGCAGTTCTTC.

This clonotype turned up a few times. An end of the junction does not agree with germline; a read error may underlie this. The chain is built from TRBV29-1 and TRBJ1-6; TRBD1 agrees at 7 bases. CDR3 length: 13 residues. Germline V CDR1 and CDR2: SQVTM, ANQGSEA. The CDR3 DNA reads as TGCAGCGTTCAAGACAGGGTGAATTCACCCCTCCACTTT. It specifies CSVQDRVNSPLHF.

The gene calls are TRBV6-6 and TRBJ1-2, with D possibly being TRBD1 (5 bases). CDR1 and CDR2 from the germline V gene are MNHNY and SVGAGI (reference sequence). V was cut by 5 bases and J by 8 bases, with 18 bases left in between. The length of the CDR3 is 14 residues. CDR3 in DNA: TGTGCCAGCAGTATCATAACAGGAGGACGGGGCTACACCTTC. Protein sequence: CASSIITGGRGYTF.

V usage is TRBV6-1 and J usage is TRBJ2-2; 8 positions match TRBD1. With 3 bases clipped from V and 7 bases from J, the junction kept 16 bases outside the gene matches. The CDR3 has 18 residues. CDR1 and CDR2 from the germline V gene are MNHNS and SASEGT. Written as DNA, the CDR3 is TGTGCCAGCAGTGACTTGGACAGGGCTCATGTGTGGGACGGGGAGCTGTTTTTT. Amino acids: CASSDLDRAHVWDGELFF.

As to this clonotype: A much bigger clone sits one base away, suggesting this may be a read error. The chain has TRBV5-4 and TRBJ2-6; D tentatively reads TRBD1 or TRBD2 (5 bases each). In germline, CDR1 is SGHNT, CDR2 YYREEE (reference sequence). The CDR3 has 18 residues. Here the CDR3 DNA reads TGTGCCAGCACCCCTGGACTTAACCCCAGCTCTGGGGCCAACGTCCGGACTTTC. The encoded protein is CASTPGLNPSSGANVRTF.

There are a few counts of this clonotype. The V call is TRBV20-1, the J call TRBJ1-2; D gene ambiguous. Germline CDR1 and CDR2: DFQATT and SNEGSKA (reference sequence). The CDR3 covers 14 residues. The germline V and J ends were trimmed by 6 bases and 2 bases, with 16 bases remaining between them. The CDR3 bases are TGCAGTGCCCCCGGAGGGCCTGACAACTATGGCTACACCTTC. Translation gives CSAPGGPDNYGYTF.

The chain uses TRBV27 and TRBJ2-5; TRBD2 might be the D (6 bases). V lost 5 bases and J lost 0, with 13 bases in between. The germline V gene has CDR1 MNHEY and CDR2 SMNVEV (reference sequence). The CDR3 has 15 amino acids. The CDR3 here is CASSARGSYQETQYF. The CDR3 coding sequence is TGTGCCAGCAGTGCGCGGGGTTCTTACCAAGAGACCCAGTACTTC.

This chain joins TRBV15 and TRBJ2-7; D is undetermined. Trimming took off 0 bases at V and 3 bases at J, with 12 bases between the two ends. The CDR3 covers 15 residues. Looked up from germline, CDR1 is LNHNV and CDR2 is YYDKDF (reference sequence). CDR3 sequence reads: CATSRDGGPFYEQYF. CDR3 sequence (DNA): TGTGCCACCAGCAGAGATGGTGGCCCGTTCTACGAGCAGTACTTC.

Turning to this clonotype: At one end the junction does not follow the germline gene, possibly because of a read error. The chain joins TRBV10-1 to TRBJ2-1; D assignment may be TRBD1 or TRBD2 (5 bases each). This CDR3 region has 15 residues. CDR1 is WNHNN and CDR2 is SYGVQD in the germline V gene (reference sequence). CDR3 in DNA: TGCGCCAGCACCTTGCCCGGGACGGAGGTTAATGAGCGGTTCTTC. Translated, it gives CASTLPGTEVNERFF.

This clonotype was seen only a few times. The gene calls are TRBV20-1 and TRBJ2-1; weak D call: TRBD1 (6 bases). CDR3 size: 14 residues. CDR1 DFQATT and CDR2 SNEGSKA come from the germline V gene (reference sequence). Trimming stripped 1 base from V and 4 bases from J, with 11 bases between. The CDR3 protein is CSARGTVGYNEQFF. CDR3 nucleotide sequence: TGCAGTGCTAGAGGGACAGTGGGATACAATGAGCAGTTCTTC.

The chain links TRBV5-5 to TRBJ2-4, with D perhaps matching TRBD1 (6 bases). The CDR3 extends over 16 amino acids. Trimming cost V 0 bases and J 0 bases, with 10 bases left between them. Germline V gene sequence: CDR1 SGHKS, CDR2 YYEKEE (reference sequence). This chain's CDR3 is CASSLGQVVAKNIQYF. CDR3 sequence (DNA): TGTGCCAGCAGCTTGGGACAGGTTGTAGCCAAAAACATTCAGTACTTC.

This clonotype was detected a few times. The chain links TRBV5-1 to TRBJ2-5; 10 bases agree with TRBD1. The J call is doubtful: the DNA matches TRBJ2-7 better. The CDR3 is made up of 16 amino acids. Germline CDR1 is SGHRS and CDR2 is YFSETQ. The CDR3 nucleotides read TGCGCCAGCAGCTTGGTGTTGGGGACAGGGGCCTACGAGCAGTACTTC. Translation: CASSLVLGTGAYEQYF.

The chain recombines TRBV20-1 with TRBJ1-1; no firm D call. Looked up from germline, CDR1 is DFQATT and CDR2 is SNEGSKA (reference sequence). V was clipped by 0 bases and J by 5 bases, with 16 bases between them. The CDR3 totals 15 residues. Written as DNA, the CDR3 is TGCAGTGCTAGAGATAGTAGTGCGGGGTTAACTGAAGCTTTCTTT. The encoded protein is CSARDSSAGLTEAFF.

This CDR3 is CASSENGGDTQYF. The DNA for the CDR3 is TGTGCCAGCAGCGAAAACGGGGGAGATACGCAGTATTTT. The rearrangement uses TRBV7-9 and TRBJ2-3, with a possible D match to TRBD2 (6 bases). This CDR3 is 13 amino acids long. Trimming took off 5 bases at V and 5 bases at J, with 11 bases between the two ends. CDR1 SEHNR and CDR2 FQNEAQ come from the germline V gene (reference sequence). Full variable domain (rest looked up from reference TRBV7-9 and TRBJ2-3): DTGVSQNPRHKITKRGQNVTFRCDPISEHNRLYWYRQTLGQGPEFLTYFQNEAQLEKSRLLSDRFSAERPKGSFSTLEIQRTEQGDSAMYLCASSENGGDTQYFGPGTRLTVL.

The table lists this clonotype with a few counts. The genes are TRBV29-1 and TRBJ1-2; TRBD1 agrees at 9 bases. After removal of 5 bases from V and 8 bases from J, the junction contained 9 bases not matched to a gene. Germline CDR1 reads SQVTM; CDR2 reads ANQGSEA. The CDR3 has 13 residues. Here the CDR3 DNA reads TGCAGCGTTCGGGACAGGGTGATGGAGGGCTACACCTTC. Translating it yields CSVRDRVMEGYTF.

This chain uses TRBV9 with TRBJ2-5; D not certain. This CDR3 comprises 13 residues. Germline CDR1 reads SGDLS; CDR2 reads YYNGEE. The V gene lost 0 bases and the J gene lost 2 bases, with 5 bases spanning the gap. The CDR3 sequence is CASSVEPQETQYF. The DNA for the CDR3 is TGTGCCAGCAGCGTAGAACCACAAGAGACCCAGTACTTC.

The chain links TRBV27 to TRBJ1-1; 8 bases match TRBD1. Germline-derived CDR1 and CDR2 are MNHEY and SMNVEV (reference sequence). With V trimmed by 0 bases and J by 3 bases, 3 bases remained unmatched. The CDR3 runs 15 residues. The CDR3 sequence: CASSLSWTGHTEAFF. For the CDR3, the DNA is TGTGCCAGCAGTTTATCCTGGACAGGGCACACTGAAGCTTTCTTT.

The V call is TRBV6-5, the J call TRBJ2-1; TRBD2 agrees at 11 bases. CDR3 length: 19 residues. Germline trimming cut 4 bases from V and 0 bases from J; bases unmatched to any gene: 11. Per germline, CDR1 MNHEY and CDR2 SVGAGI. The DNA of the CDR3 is TGTGCCAGCAGTTCGTATAGCGGGGGGGCCCTTAGCTCCTACAATGAGCAGTTCTTC. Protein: CASSSYSGGALSSYNEQFF.

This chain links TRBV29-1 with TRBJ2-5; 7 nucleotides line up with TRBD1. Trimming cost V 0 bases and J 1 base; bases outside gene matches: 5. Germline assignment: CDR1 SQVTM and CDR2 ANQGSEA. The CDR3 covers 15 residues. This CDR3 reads CSVEDQGQLQETQYF. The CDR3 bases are TGCAGCGTTGAAGATCAGGGACAGCTCCAAGAGACCCAGTACTTC.

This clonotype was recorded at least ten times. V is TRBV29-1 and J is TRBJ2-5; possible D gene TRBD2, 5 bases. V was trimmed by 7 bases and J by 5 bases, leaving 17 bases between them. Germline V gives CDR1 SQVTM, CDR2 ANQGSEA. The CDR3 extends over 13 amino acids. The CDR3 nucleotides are TGCAGCGGCACAGCGGCCGTGGGGGAGACCCAGTACTTC. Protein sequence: CSGTAAVGETQYF.